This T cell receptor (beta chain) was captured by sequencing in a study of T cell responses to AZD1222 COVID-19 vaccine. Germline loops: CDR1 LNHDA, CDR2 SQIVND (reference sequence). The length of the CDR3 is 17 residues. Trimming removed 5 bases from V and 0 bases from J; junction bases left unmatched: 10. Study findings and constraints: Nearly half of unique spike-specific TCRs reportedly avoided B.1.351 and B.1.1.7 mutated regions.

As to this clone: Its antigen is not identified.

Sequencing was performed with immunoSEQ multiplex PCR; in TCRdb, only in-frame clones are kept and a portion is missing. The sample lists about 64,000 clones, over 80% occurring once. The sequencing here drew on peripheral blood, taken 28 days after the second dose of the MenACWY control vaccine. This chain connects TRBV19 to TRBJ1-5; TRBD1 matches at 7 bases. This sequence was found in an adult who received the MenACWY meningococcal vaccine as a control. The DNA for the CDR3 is TGTGCCAGTAGTCACGACAGGGCGGATGTTAGCAATCAGCCCCAGCATTTT. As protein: CASSHDRADVSNQPQHF.